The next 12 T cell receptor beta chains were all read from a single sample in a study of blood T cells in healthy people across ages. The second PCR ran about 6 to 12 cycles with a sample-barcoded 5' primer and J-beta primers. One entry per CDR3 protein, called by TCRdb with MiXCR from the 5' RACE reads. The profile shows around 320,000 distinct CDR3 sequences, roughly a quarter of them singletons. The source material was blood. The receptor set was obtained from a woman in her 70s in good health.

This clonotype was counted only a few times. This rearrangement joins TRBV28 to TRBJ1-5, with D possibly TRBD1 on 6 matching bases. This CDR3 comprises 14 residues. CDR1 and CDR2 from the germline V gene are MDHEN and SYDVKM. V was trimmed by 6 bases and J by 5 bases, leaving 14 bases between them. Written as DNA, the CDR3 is TGTGCCAGCAGCCTGGTGGGGGGCCATCAGCCCCAGCATTTT. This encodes CASSLVGGHQPQHF.

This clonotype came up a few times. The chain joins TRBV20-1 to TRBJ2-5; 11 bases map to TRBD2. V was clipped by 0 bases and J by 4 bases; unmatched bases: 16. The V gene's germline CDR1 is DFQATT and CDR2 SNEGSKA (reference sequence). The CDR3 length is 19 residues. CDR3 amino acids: CSARDVAGGSRRGPETQYF. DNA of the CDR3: TGCAGTGCTAGAGATGTAGCGGGAGGGTCCCGCCGAGGACCAGAGACCCAGTACTTC.

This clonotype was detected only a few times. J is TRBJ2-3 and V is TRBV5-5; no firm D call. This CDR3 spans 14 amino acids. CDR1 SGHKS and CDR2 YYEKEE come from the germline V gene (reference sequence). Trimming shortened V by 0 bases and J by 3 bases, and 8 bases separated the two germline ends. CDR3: CASSLGHLTDTQYF. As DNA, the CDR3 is TGTGCCAGCAGCTTGGGACATTTGACAGATACGCAGTATTTT.

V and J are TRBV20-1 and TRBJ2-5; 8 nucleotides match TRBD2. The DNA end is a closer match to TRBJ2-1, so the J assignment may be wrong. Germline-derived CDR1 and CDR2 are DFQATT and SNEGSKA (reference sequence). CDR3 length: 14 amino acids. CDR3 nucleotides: TGCAGTGCTAACGGGGGGGTACTATACAATGAGCAGTTCTTC. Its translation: CSANGGVLYNEQFF.

The CDR3 region is CASSGGFADTQYF. The CDR3 DNA sequence: TGTGCCAGCAGTGGGGGATTCGCAGATACGCAGTATTTT. The chain couples TRBV6-1 to TRBJ2-3; D unresolved. CDR1 is MNHNS, CDR2 SASEGT, per germline. Deletions cut 4 bases from V and 4 bases from J, with 9 bases between. CDR3 length equals 13 residues.

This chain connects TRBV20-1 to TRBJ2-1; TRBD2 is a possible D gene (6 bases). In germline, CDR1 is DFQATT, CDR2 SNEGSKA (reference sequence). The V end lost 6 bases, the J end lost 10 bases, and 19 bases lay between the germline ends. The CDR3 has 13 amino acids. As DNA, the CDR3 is TGCAGTGCCAATCCCTCAGGCGCGGGAGAGCAGTTCTTC. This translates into CSANPSGAGEQFF.

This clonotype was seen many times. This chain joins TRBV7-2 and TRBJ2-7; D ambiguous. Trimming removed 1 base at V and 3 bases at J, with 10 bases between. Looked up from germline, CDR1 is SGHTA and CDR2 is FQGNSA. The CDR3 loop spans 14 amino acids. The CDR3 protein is CASSLGVLNYEQYF. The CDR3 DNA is TGTGCCAGCAGCTTAGGAGTGCTTAACTACGAGCAGTACTTC.

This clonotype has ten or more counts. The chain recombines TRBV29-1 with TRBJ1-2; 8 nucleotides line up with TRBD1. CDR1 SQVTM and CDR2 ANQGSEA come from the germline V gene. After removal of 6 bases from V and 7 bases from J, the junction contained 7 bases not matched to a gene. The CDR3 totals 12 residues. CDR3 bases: TGCAGCGTAGCGGACAGGGTGGGTGGCTACACCTTC. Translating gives CSVADRVGGYTF.

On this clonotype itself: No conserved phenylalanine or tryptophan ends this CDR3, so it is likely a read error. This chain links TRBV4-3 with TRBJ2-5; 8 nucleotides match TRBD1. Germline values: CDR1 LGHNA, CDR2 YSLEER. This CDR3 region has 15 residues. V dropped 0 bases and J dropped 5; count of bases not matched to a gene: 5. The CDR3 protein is CASSQDQGAGETQYL. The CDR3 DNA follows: TGCGCCAGCAGCCAAGACCAGGGGGCGGGGGAGACCCAGTACCTC.

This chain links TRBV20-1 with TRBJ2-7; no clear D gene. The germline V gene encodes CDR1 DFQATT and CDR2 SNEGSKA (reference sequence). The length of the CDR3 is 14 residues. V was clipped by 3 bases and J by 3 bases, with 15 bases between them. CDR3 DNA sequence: TGCAGTGCTAGTCCTGGCTACCGAAACTACGAGCAGTACTTC. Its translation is CSASPGYRNYEQYF.

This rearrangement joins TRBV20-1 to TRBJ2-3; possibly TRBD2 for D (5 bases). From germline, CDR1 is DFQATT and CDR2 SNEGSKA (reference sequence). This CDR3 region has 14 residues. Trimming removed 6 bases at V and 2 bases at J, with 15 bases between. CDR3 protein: CSALGLRTTDTQYF. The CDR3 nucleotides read TGCAGTGCCCTAGGACTGCGGACCACAGATACGCAGTATTTT.

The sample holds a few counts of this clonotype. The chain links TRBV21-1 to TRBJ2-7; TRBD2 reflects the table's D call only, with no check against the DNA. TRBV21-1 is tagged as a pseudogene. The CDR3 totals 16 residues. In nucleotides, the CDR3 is TGTGCCAGCAGCAATTTAGCGGGAGAAGACCCCTACGAGCAGTACTTC. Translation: CASSNLAGEDPYEQYF.